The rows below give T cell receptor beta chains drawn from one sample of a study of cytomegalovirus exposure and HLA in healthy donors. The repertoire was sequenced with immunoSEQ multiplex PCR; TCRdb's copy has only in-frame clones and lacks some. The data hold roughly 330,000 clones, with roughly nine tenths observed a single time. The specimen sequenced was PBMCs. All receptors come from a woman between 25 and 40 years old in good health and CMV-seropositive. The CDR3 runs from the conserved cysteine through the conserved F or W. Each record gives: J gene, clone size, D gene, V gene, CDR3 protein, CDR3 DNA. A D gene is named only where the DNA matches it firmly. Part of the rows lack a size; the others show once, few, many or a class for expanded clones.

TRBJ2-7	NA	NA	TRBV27	CASSLRDNSYEQYF	TGTGCCAGCAGCTTACGGGACAACTCCTACGAGCAGTACTTC
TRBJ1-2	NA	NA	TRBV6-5	CASSYSRGGFGYTF	TGTGCCAGCAGTTACTCGAGGGGGGGCTTTGGCTACACCTTC
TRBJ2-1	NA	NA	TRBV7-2	CASSLAGASYNEQFF	TGTGCCAGCAGCTTAGCGGGGGCCTCCTACAATGAGCAGTTCTTC
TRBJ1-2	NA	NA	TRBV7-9	CASSPSVRDYGYTF	TGTGCCAGCAGCCCTTCAGTGCGGGACTATGGCTACACCTTC
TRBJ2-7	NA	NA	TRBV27	CASSTNRDRNYEQYF	TGTGCCAGCAGTACCAACCGGGACCGAAATTACGAGCAGTACTTC
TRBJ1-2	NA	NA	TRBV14	CASSHDRYYGYTF	TGTGCCAGCAGCCACGACCGATACTATGGCTACACCTTC
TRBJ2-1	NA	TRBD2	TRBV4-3	CASSQGLAGAYNEQFF	TGCGCCAGCAGCCAAGGGCTAGCGGGAGCCTACAATGAGCAGTTCTTC
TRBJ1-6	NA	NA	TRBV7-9	CASSPMGGFSPLHF	TGTGCCAGCAGCCCTATGGGGGGTTTCTCACCCCTCCACTTT
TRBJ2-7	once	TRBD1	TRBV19	CASSILGTGVYEQYF	TGTGCCAGTAGTATCCTCGGGACAGGAGTCTACGAGCAGTACTTC
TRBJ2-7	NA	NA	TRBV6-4	CASSEQGGGYEQYF	TGTGCCAGCAGTGAACAGGGGGGGGGTTACGAGCAGTACTTC
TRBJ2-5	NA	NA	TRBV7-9	CASSSWGPSGETQYF	TGTGCCAGCAGCTCATGGGGGCCCTCGGGGGAGACCCAGTACTTC
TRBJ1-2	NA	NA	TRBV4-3	CASSQYPVRVDGYTF	TGCGCCAGCAGCCAATACCCAGTCAGGGTCGATGGCTACACCTTC
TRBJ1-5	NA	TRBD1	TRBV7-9	CASSLKDRDGNQPQHF	TGTGCCAGCAGCTTGAAAGACAGGGACGGCAATCAGCCCCAGCATTTT
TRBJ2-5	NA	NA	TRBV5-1	CASSLVQGLGETQYF	TGCGCCAGCAGCTTGGTTCAGGGGTTGGGGGAGACCCAGTACTTC
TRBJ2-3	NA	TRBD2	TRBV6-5	CASSLGLTSTDTQYF	TGTGCCAGCAGTTTGGGACTAACTAGCACAGATACGCAGTATTTT
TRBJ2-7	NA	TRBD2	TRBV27	CATGLAGYEQYF	TGTGCCACCGGACTAGCGGGTTACGAGCAGTACTTC
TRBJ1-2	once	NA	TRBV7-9	CASSLGGGTYGYTF	TGTGCCAGCAGCTTAGGTGGGGGGACCTATGGCTACACCTTC
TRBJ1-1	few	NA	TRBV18	CASSTTGPFSNTEAFF	TGTGCCAGCTCAACAACAGGGCCGTTTTCTAACACTGAAGCTTTCTTT
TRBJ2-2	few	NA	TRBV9	CASSARDHNTGELFF	TGTGCCAGCAGCGCCCGGGACCACAACACCGGGGAGCTGTTTTTT
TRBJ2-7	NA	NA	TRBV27	CASSFGHQYEQYF	TGTGCCAGCAGTTTCGGACACCAATACGAGCAGTACTTC
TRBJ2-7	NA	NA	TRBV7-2	CASSLVGLGATYEQYF	TGTGCCAGCAGCTTAGTCGGTTTGGGCGCAACCTACGAGCAGTACTTC
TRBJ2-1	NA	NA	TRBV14	CASSQTGNIYNEQFF	TGTGCCAGCAGCCAAACGGGGAATATCTACAATGAGCAGTTCTTC
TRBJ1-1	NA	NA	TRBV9	CASSVDGMNTEAFF	TGTGCCAGCAGCGTTGACGGGATGAACACTGAAGCTTTCTTT
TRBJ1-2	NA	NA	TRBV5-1	CASSLAPVRGYTF	TGCGCCAGCAGCTTGGCCCCGGTGCGAGGCTACACCTTC
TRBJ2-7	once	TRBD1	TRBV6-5	CASSYLRTGTAREQYF	TGTGCCAGCAGTTACTTGAGGACAGGGACCGCGAGGGAGCAGTACTTC
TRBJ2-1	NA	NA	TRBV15	CATRVTRGNEQFF	TGTGCCACCAGGGTGACTAGAGGCAATGAGCAGTTCTTC
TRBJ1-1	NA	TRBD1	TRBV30	CAWRGDRGNTEAFF	TGTGCCTGGAGGGGGGACAGGGGGAACACTGAAGCTTTCTTT
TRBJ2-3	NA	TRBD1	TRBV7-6	CASSSPGGVSTDTQYF	TGTGCCAGCAGCTCCCCAGGGGGCGTAAGCACAGATACGCAGTATTTT
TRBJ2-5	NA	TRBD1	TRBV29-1	CSVGRTGGAETQYF	TGCAGCGTTGGACGGACAGGGGGCGCGGAGACCCAGTACTTC
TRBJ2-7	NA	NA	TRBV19	CASSRGTESYEQYF	TGTGCCAGTAGTCGGGGGACAGAATCCTACGAGCAGTACTTC
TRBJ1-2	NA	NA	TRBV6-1	CASSEAGRRPLYGYTF	TGTGCCAGCAGTGAAGCGGGCAGGAGACCTCTCTATGGCTACACCTTC
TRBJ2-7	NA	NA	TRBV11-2	CASSLASSYEQYF	TGTGCCAGCAGCTTGGCGAGCTCCTACGAGCAGTACTTC
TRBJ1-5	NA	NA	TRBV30	CAWSVLGGQPQHF	TGTGCCTGGAGTGTACTTGGGGGTCAGCCCCAGCATTTT
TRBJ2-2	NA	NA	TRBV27	CATNEGGRGTGELFF	TGTGCCACCAACGAGGGGGGACGGGGGACCGGGGAGCTGTTTTTT
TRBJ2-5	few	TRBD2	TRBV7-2	CASSLAPAGGPIQETQYF	TGTGCCAGCAGCTTAGCTCCAGCGGGGGGCCCGATCCAAGAGACCCAGTACTTC
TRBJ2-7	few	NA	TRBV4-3	CASSQEGGAVYEQYF	TGCGCCAGCAGCCAAGAGGGGGGGGCCGTATACGAGCAGTACTTC
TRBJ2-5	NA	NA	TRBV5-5	CASSNEETQYF	TGTGCCAGCAGCAATGAAGAGACCCAGTACTTC
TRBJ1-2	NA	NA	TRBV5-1	CASSLADGGAGYGYTF	TGCGCCAGCAGCTTGGCCGACGGGGGCGCGGGCTATGGCTACACCTTC
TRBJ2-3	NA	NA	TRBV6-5	CASRRAGGTDTQYF	TGTGCCAGCAGACGGGCGGGCGGGACAGATACGCAGTATTTT
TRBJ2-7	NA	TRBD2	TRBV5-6	CASSRPGVRGDSYEQYF	TGTGCCAGCAGCCGACCTGGGGTTCGGGGGGACTCCTACGAGCAGTACTTC
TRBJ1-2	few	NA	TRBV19	CASGGRADTYGYTF	TGTGCCAGTGGGGGTAGGGCCGACACCTATGGCTACACCTTC
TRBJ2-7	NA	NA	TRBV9	CASSVVPGPSYEQYF	TGTGCCAGCAGCGTAGTCCCGGGGCCGAGCTACGAGCAGTACTTC
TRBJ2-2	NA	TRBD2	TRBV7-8	CASSSRPSGNANTGELFF	TGTGCCAGCAGCTCCCGCCCCAGCGGGAACGCGAACACCGGGGAGCTGTTTTTT